Below are 20 T cell receptor beta chains sequenced from a single sample in a study of blood T cell repertoires in COVID-19 (dated by TCRdb to 2019 to 2021). Library creation used the immunoSEQ multiplex PCR assay. Entries here come from immuneACCESS through TCRdb and include only in-frame sequences with V and J called. Some clones fail to appear in such tables; in the studies checked, an unresolved V gene covers under half of the shortfall, and the cause of the remainder is unknown. This sample gives about 210,000 clones in total; around 90% of them show up just once. The top ten constitute about 1.7% of the sample. Material: peripheral blood. Receptors were obtained from a man in his 70s with acute or convalescent COVID-19.

The chain employs TRBV5-6 and TRBJ2-5; D unclear. The CDR3 has 13 amino acids. V shed 1 base and J shed 2 bases, with 6 bases lying between them. CDR1 and CDR2 (germline): SGHDT, YYEEEE. The chain's CDR3 is CASSLIQQETQYF. CDR3 nucleotides: TGTGCCAGCAGCTTGATACAGCAAGAGACCCAGTACTTC. Complete variable domain (other parts from reference TRBV5-6 and TRBJ2-5): DAGVTQSPTHLIKTRGQQVTLRCSPKSGHDTVSWYQQALGQGPQFIFQYYEEEERQRGNFPDRFSGHQFPNYSSELNVNALLLGDSALYLCASSLIQQETQYFGPGTRLLVL.

J is TRBJ2-7 and V is TRBV18; 7 positions match TRBD1. CDR1 is KGHSH and CDR2 is LQKENI in the germline V gene. This CDR3 has 14 residues. With V trimmed by 5 bases and J by 1 base, 5 bases remained unmatched. CDR3 nucleotides: TGTGCCAGCTCAAGTCGACAGGGATCCTACGAGCAGTACTTC. Translated: CASSSRQGSYEQYF.

CDR3 DNA: TGTGCCAGCAGCCATGGGACTAGCGGCTACAATGAGCAGTTCTTC. Its protein product is CASSHGTSGYNEQFF. The chain links TRBV3-1 (or the pseudogene TRBV3-2) to TRBJ2-1; TRBD2 aligns across 11 bases. CDR1 is LGHDT, CDR2 YNNKEL, per germline (reference sequence). The CDR3 totals 15 residues. Trimming cost V 3 bases and J 3 bases; bases outside gene matches: 1.

In its sample, this clone was seen a few times. J is TRBJ2-1 and V is TRBV6-4; D call uncertain. This CDR3 region has 12 residues. Germline assignment: CDR1 MRHNA and CDR2 SNTAGT. Trimming shortened V by 2 bases and J by 5 bases, and 4 bases separated the two germline ends. The CDR3 bases are TGTGCCAGCAGTGACGGAGACAATGAGCAGTTCTTC. This codes for CASSDGDNEQFF.

The gene calls are TRBV5-4 and TRBJ1-2; TRBD1 matches at 8 bases. The CDR3 contains 13 residues. After removal of 4 bases from V and 6 bases from J, the junction contained 5 bases not matched to a gene. Per the germline V gene, CDR1 is SGHNT and CDR2 is YYREEE (reference sequence). CDR3 protein: CASSPQGGDGYTF. CDR3 coding DNA: TGTGCCAGCAGCCCACAGGGGGGAGATGGCTACACCTTC.

CDR3 protein: CASMAAGPTPLVHNEQFF. In DNA, the CDR3 is TGCGCCAGCATGGCGGCGGGGCCCACCCCCCTTGTCCACAATGAGCAGTTCTTC. This chain joins TRBV10-1 and TRBJ2-1; D possibly corresponds to TRBD2 (6 bases). V shed 7 bases and J shed 5 bases, with 27 bases lying between them. Per germline, CDR1 WNHNN and CDR2 SYGVQD (reference sequence). The CDR3 spans 18 residues.

This clone turned up a few times. The chain employs TRBV27 and TRBJ1-2; 12 bases agree with TRBD1. Germline V gene lookup returns CDR1 MNHEY and CDR2 SMNVEV (reference sequence). The CDR3 is 17 amino acids. J gave up 8 bases and V 3 bases, and 13 bases lay outside the gene matches. For the CDR3, the DNA is TGTGCCAGCAGTTTTTCGGGGACAGGGGGCCGGACGGGCGGCTACACCTTC. Amino acid sequence: CASSFSGTGGRTGGYTF.

This clone was seen only a few times. The chain couples TRBV30 to TRBJ1-3; D not resolved. The ends were cut back, 4 bases at V and 1 base at J, with 14 bases in the middle. The germline CDR1 and CDR2 sequences are GTSNPN and SVGIG (reference sequence). The CDR3 extends over 15 amino acids. CDR3: CAWNTRLVSGNTIYF. For the CDR3, the DNA is TGTGCCTGGAATACCCGACTGGTTTCTGGAAACACCATATATTTT.

This chain links TRBV29-1 with TRBJ2-2; tentative D call: TRBD2 (6 bases). CDR1 and CDR2 from the germline V gene are SQVTM and ANQGSEA. The CDR3 consists of 13 residues. Trimming pared 5 bases from V and 1 base from J, leaving 8 bases between. The CDR3 DNA reads TGCAGCGTTCGAGCGGGGAACACCGGGGAGCTGTTTTTT. This codes for CSVRAGNTGELFF.

The chain couples TRBV5-1 to TRBJ1-4; TRBD1 agrees at 11 bases. This CDR3 comprises 15 residues. The V gene end was trimmed by 4 bases and the J gene end by 6 bases; junction bases not matched to a gene: 5. Germline-derived CDR1 and CDR2 are SGHRS and YFSETQ. CDR3 DNA: TGCGCCAGCAGCAAGGGACAGGGGGAATATGAAAAACTGTTTTTT. Its protein product is CASSKGQGEYEKLFF. The whole variable domain, filled in from reference TRBV5-1 and TRBJ1-4, reads KAGVTQTPRYLIKTRGQQVTLSCSPISGHRSVSWYQQTPGQGLQFLFEYFSETQRNKGNFPGRFSGRQFSNSRSEMNVSTLELGDSALYLCASSKGQGEYEKLFFGSGTQLSVL.

V is TRBV11-2 and J is TRBJ1-5; D gene unclear. V was shortened by 5 bases and J by 4 bases, with 12 bases between the two germline ends. This CDR3 has 14 amino acids. Germline V gene sequence: CDR1 SGHAT, CDR2 FQNNGV. For the CDR3, the DNA is TGTGCCAGCAGCCCGGCTTCAGGAAATCAGCCCCAGCATTTT. It specifies CASSPASGNQPQHF. The full variable domain, rest sourced from reference TRBV11-2 and TRBJ1-5, is EAGVAQSPRYKIIEKRQSVAFWCNPISGHATLYWYQQILGQGPKLLIQFQNNGVVDDSQLPKDRFSAERLKGVDSTLKIQPAKLEDSAVYLCASSPASGNQPQHFGDGTRLSIL.

The table lists this clone with a few counts. The J gene is TRBJ1-1, the V gene TRBV28; 9 bases match TRBD1. CDR1 is MDHEN, CDR2 SYDVKM, per germline. This CDR3 is built from 16 residues. J lost 0 bases, V lost 6 bases, and 8 bases had no gene match. In DNA form, the CDR3 reads TGTGCCAGCAGCGAACAGGGGGCGGGGATGAACACTGAAGCTTTCTTT. Its protein product is CASSEQGAGMNTEAFF.

V is TRBV18 and J is TRBJ2-2; no definite D call. The CDR3 contains 15 residues. CDR1 is KGHSH, CDR2 LQKENI, per germline. V lost 2 bases and J lost 4, with 11 bases in between. This CDR3 is CASSPNSGFTGELFF. CDR3 nucleotide sequence: TGTGCCAGCTCACCAAATTCAGGATTCACCGGGGAGCTGTTTTTT.

In its sample, this clone was seen once. The chain joins TRBV7-2 to TRBJ2-1; 8 bases agree with TRBD1. The CDR3 runs to 16 residues. V lost 5 bases to trimming and J lost 4 bases; unmatched junction nucleotides: 10. From germline, CDR1 is SGHTA and CDR2 FQGNSA. In DNA form, the CDR3 reads TGTGCCAGCAGCGCCAGTGGGACAGGAGCGTACAATGAGCAGTTCTTC. This sequence encodes CASSASGTGAYNEQFF.

This rearrangement joins TRBV29-1 to TRBJ2-2, with TRBD1 matching 12 bases. V dropped 6 bases and J dropped 8; count of bases not matched to a gene: 7. CDR1 SQVTM and CDR2 ANQGSEA come from the germline V gene. CDR3 length: 14 amino acids. The CDR3 loop is CSVSGQGAKGELFF. As DNA, the CDR3 is TGCAGCGTGTCGGGACAGGGGGCTAAAGGGGAGCTGTTTTTT.

The rearrangement joins TRBV2 to TRBJ1-5; possibly TRBD1 for D (6 bases). The length of the CDR3 is 16 residues. In germline, CDR1 is SNHLY, CDR2 FYNNEI. The ends were cut back, 2 bases at V and 2 bases at J, with 13 bases in the middle. CDR3 sequence: CASSEYWGQGNQPQHF. Here the CDR3 DNA reads TGTGCCAGCAGTGAATATTGGGGGCAAGGCAATCAGCCCCAGCATTTT.

The J gene is TRBJ2-1, the V gene TRBV20-1, with 8 bases identical to TRBD1. The CDR3 consists of 15 residues. Germline V gene data show CDR1 as DFQATT and CDR2 as SNEGSKA (reference sequence). The V and J ends lost 3 bases and 4 bases, in that order; junction bases with no gene match: 8. The CDR3 DNA is TGCAGTGCTAGTTCGTCCGGGACAGGTTACAATGAGCAGTTCTTC. Residues: CSASSSGTGYNEQFF.

The rearrangement uses TRBV7-2 and TRBJ2-3; 9 bases map to TRBD2. Trimming took 5 bases from V and 2 from J; bases not matched to a gene: 11. The CDR3 covers 17 residues. CDR1 and CDR2 (germline): SGHTA, FQGNSA. CDR3 in amino acids: CASSARRGRGYTDTQYF. The CDR3, as DNA: TGTGCCAGCAGCGCACGTCGCGGGAGGGGTTACACAGATACGCAGTATTTT.

The genes are TRBV27 and TRBJ1-6; D may be TRBD1 (5 bases). Trimming took off 1 base at V and 7 bases at J, with 14 bases between the two ends. This CDR3 is built from 16 residues. Germline CDR1 and CDR2: MNHEY and SMNVEV (reference sequence). The CDR3 DNA follows: TGTGCCAGCAGTTTATACCAAACAGGAGTCAATTCACCCCTCCACTTT. Amino acids: CASSLYQTGVNSPLHF.

The sample holds one count of this clone. The chain joins TRBV14 to TRBJ2-1, with no clear D. Trimming shortened V by 0 bases and J by 8 bases, and 11 bases separated the two germline ends. CDR3 length: 14 amino acids. The germline gives CDR1 SGHDN, CDR2 FVKESK. The CDR3 reads CASSQDRVAYEQFF. DNA of the CDR3: TGTGCCAGCAGCCAAGATCGAGTAGCCTATGAGCAGTTCTTC. Supplemented by reference TRBV14 and TRBJ2-1, the full variable domain reads EAGVTQFPSHSVIEKGQTVTLRCDPISGHDNLYWYRRVMGKEIKFLLHFVKESKQDESGMPNNRFLAERTGGTYSTLKVQPAELEDSGVYFCASSQDRVAYEQFFGPGTRLTVL.